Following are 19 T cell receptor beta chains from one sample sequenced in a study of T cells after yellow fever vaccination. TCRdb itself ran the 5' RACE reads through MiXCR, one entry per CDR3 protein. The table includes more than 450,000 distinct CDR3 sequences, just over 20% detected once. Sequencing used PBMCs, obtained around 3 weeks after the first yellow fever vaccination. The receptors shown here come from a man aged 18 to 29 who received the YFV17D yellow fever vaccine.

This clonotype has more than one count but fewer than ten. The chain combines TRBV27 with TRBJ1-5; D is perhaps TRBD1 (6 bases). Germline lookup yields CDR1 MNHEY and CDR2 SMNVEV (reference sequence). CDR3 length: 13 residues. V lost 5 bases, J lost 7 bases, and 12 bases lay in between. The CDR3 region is CASSAGQSQPQHF. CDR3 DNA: TGTGCCAGCAGTGCCGGACAGTCGCAGCCCCAGCATTTT.

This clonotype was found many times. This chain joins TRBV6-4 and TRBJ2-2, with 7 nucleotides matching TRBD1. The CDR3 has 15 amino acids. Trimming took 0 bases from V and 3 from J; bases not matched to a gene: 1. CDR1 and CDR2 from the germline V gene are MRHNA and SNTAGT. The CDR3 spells CASSDSDRHTGELFF. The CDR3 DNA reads TGTGCCAGCAGTGACTCGGACAGGCACACCGGGGAGCTGTTTTTT.

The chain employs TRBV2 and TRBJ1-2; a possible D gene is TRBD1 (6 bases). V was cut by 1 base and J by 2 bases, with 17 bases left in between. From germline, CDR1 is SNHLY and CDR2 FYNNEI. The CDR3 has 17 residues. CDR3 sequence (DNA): TGTGCCAGCAGTGAAGGTCCGGGGGGGGCCTACAACTATGGCTACACCTTC. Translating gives CASSEGPGGAYNYGYTF.

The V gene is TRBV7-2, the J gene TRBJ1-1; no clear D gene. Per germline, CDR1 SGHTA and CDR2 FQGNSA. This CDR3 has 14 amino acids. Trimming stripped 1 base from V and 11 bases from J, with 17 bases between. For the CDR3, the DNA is TGTGCCAGCAGCTTAGTGTTTAGGGATTCTGGGGCTTTCTTT. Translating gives CASSLVFRDSGAFF.

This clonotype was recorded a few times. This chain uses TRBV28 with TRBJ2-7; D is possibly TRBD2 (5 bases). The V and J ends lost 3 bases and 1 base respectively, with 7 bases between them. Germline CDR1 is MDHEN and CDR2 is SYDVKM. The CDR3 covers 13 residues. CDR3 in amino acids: CASSFAGSYEQYV. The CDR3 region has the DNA TGTGCCAGCAGTTTCGCGGGTTCCTACGAGCAGTACGTC.

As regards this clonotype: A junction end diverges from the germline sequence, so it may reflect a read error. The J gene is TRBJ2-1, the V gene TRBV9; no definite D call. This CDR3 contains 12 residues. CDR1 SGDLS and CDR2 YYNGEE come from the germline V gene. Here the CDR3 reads CASSVLGREQLF. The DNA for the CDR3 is TGTGCCAGCAGCGTCTTGGGCCGTGAGCAGCTCTTC.

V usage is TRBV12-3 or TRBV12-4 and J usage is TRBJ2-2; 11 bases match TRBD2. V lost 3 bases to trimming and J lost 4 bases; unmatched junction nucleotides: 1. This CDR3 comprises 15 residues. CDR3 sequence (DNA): TGTGCCAGCAGTTTTAGCGGGGGGGTCACCGGGGAGCTGTTTTTT. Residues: CASSFSGGVTGELFF.

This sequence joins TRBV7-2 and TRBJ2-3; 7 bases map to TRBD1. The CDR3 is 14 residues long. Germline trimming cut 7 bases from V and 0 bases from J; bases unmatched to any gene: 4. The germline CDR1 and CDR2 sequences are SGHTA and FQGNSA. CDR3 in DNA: TGTGCCAGCACAAGGGACAGAAGCACAGATACGCAGTATTTT. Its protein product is CASTRDRSTDTQYF.

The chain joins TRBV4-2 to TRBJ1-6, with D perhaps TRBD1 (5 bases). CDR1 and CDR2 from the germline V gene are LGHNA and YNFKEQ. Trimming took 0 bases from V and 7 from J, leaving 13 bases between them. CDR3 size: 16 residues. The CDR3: CASSQERGGNNSPLHF. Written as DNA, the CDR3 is TGTGCCAGCAGCCAAGAAAGGGGCGGAAACAATTCACCCCTCCACTTT.

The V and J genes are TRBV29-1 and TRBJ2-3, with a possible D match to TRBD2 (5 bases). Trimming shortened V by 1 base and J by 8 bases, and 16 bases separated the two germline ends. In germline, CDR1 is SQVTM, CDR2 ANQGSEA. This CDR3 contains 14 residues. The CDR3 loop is CSVEGASWRSTQYF. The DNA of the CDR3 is TGCAGCGTTGAAGGCGCTAGCTGGAGGAGTACGCAGTATTTT.

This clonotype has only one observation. CDR3 bases: TGCGCCAGCAGCCAAGATGGCCGGCTACTCTATGGCTACACCTTC. Encoded protein: CASSQDGRLLYGYTF. V and J are TRBV4-3 and TRBJ1-2; D unclear. The CDR3 has 15 residues. Trimming cost V 0 bases and J 4 bases, with 12 bases left between them. Germline V gives CDR1 LGHNA, CDR2 YSLEER.

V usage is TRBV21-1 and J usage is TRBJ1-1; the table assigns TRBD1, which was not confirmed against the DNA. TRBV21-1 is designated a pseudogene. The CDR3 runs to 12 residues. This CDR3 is CASSTRDSKAFF. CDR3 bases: TGTGCCAGCAGCACCCGGGACAGCAAAGCTTTCTTT.

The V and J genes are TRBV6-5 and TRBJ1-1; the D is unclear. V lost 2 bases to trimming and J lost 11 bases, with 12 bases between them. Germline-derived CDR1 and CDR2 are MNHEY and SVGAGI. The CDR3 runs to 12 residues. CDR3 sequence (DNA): TGTGCCAGCAGTTACGTCGGTGGGGAGGCTTTCTTT. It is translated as CASSYVGGEAFF.

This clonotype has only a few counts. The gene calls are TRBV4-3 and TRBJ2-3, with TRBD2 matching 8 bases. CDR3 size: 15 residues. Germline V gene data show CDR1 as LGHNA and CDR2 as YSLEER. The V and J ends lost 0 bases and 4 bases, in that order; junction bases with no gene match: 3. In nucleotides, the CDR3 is TGCGCCAGCAGCCAAGAAGAGCGGGGGTCAGATACGCAGTATTTT. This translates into CASSQEERGSDTQYF.

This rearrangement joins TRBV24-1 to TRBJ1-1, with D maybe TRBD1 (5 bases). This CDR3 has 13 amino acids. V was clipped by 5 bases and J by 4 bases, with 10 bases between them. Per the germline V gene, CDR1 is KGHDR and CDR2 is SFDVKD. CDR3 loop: CATSVGGSTEAFF. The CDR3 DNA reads TGTGCCACCAGTGTCGGGGGAAGCACTGAAGCTTTCTTT.

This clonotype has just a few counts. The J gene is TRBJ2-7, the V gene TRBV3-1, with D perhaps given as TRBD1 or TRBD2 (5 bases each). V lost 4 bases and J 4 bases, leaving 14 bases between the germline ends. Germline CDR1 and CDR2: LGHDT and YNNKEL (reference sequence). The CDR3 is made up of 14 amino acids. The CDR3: CASSPAPGAYEQYF. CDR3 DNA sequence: TGTGCCAGCAGCCCAGCCCCCGGGGCGTACGAGCAGTACTTC.

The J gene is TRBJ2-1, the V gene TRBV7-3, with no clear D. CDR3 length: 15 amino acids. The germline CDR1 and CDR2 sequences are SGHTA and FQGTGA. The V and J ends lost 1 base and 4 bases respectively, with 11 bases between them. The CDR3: CASSLSQSVYNEQFF. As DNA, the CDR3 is TGTGCCAGCAGCTTAAGTCAGAGTGTATACAATGAGCAGTTCTTC.

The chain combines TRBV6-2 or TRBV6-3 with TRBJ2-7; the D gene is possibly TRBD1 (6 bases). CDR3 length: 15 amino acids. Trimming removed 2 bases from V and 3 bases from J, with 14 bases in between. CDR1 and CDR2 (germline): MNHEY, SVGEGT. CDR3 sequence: CASSYEAGEFYEQYF. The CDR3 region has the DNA TGTGCCAGCAGTTACGAGGCAGGGGAATTCTACGAGCAGTACTTC.

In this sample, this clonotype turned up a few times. The CDR3 sequence: CASSLASLRGEKLFF. For the CDR3, the DNA is TGTGCCAGCAGCTTAGCGTCCCTCCGGGGTGAAAAACTGTTTTTT. The chain recombines TRBV7-9 with TRBJ1-4; no firm D call. Germline V gives CDR1 SEHNR, CDR2 FQNEAQ (reference sequence). This CDR3 has 15 amino acids. The V end was cut by 0 bases, the J end by 7 bases, with 12 bases between.